The 15 T cell receptor beta chains presented below share a single source sample, sequenced in a study of control samples from healthy donors and cancer patients. Sequenced by immunoSEQ multiplex PCR; TCRdb stores in-frame clones only, minus some. This sample yields about 89,000 clones, of which 85% are seen a single time; around 2.1% belongs to the top ten. Sequencing was carried out using blood. Receptors were obtained from a middle-aged woman in good health.

The gene calls are TRBV3-1 (or the pseudogene TRBV3-2) and TRBJ2-1, with D tentatively TRBD1 (6 bases). The V end was cut by 0 bases, the J end by 10 bases, with 13 bases between. The V gene's germline CDR1 is LGHDT and CDR2 YNNKEL (reference sequence). This CDR3 is built from 14 residues. The CDR3 region is CASSQEGALTEQFF. The CDR3 region has the DNA TGTGCCAGCAGCCAAGAGGGGGCACTCACAGAGCAGTTCTTC.

This chain uses TRBV7-8 with TRBJ1-3; 7 nucleotides line up with TRBD1. This CDR3 spans 16 amino acids. With 5 bases clipped from V and 4 bases from J, the junction kept 11 bases outside the gene matches. Germline CDR1 SGHVS, CDR2 FQNEAQ. The CDR3 spells CASSNYPQGVGNTIYF. The CDR3 nucleotides read TGTGCCAGCAGCAATTACCCCCAGGGGGTCGGAAACACCATATATTTT.

The chain employs TRBV4-3 and TRBJ2-3; 12 bases align to TRBD2. CDR3 length: 16 amino acids. V gave up 0 bases and J gave up 5 bases; unmatched junction bases: 3. Germline V gene data show CDR1 as LGHNA and CDR2 as YSLEER. CDR3 nucleotide sequence: TGCGCCAGCAGCCAAGATCCTAGCGGGGGGGGAGATACGCAGTATTTT. It yields the protein CASSQDPSGGGDTQYF.

This clone was counted only a few times. V usage is TRBV18 and J usage is TRBJ2-7; D is unresolved. The CDR3 covers 12 residues. Germline V gene data show CDR1 as KGHSH and CDR2 as LQKENI. The germline V and J ends were trimmed by 2 bases and 7 bases, with 9 bases remaining between them. The chain's CDR3 is CASSPIQGEQYF. CDR3 DNA: TGTGCCAGCTCACCAATCCAAGGAGAGCAGTACTTC.

This clone has a single count. The gene calls are TRBV14 and TRBJ2-5, with 8 positions matching TRBD1. The length of the CDR3 is 14 residues. In germline, CDR1 is SGHDN, CDR2 FVKESK. The junction had 5 bases not matched to a gene; V was cut back by 4 bases and J by 4 bases. Written as DNA, the CDR3 is TGTGCCAGCAGCCGGACGGACAGGGCAGAGACCCAGTACTTC. Translating it yields CASSRTDRAETQYF. The whole variable domain, filled in from reference TRBV14 and TRBJ2-5, reads EAGVTQFPSHSVIEKGQTVTLRCDPISGHDNLYWYRRVMGKEIKFLLHFVKESKQDESGMPNNRFLAERTGGTYSTLKVQPAELEDSGVYFCASSRTDRAETQYFGPGTRLLVL.

This rearrangement joins TRBV10-3 to TRBJ2-7, with D unresolved. The CDR3 has 15 residues. V lost 0 bases and J 2 bases, leaving 11 bases between the germline ends. The V gene's germline CDR1 is ENHRY and CDR2 SYGVKD. The CDR3 reads CAISESVDGTYEQYF. CDR3 nucleotide sequence: TGTGCCATCAGTGAGTCGGTGGACGGTACCTACGAGCAGTACTTC.

The chain combines TRBV30 with TRBJ1-2; D ambiguous. This CDR3 contains 12 residues. The V gene lost 7 bases and the J gene lost 4 bases, with 13 bases spanning the gap. Germline V gives CDR1 GTSNPN, CDR2 SVGIG (reference sequence). CDR3 sequence: CALSGDSYGYTF. In DNA form, the CDR3 reads TGTGCCTTAAGTGGGGATAGCTATGGCTACACCTTC.

The chain employs TRBV5-6 and TRBJ2-4; 9 positions match TRBD1. The CDR3 runs 14 residues. V was clipped by 1 base and J by 5 bases; unmatched bases: 1. CDR1 is SGHDT, CDR2 YYEEEE, per germline. The CDR3: CASSLWDRENIQYF. DNA for the CDR3: TGTGCCAGCAGCTTGTGGGACAGGGAAAACATTCAGTACTTC. The entire variable domain, with the rest obtained from reference TRBV5-6 and TRBJ2-4, is as follows: DAGVTQSPTHLIKTRGQQVTLRCSPKSGHDTVSWYQQALGQGPQFIFQYYEEEERQRGNFPDRFSGHQFPNYSSELNVNALLLGDSALYLCASSLWDRENIQYFGAGTRLSVL.

This clone has a single count. The rearrangement links TRBV4-1 to TRBJ2-6; 8 bases align to TRBD1. The CDR3 has 18 residues. V lost 3 bases and J lost 9; bases outside the gene matches: 16. CDR1 MGHRA and CDR2 YSYEKL come from the germline V gene. CDR3 coding DNA: TGCGCCAGCAGCCACGATACAGGGGGACCTTTAAGGGTCAACGTCCTGACTTTC. It encodes CASSHDTGGPLRVNVLTF.

The V and J genes are TRBV10-3 and TRBJ2-7; D is undetermined. The V and J ends lost 8 bases and 3 bases respectively, with 17 bases between them. This CDR3 is 14 amino acids long. CDR1 ENHRY and CDR2 SYGVKD come from the germline V gene. CDR3 sequence reads: CAIGSSSSVYEQYF. DNA for the CDR3: TGTGCCATCGGATCCTCTTCTTCGGTCTACGAGCAGTACTTC.

This clone has a handful of counts. This chain connects TRBV18 to TRBJ1-1; TRBD1 might be the D (6 bases). The germline V gene encodes CDR1 KGHSH and CDR2 LQKENI. This CDR3 spans 14 amino acids. The V gene lost 1 base and the J gene lost 4 bases, with 10 bases spanning the gap. This chain's CDR3 is CASSPREQGTEAFF. CDR3 sequence (DNA): TGTGCCAGCTCACCACGGGAACAGGGCACTGAAGCTTTCTTT.

The V and J genes are TRBV12-2 and TRBJ2-7; the table assigns TRBD1, which was not confirmed against the DNA. TRBV12-2 is a pseudogene segment. The CDR3 length is 16 residues. The CDR3 sequence is CASRLADRGRGHEQYF. CDR3 nucleotide sequence: TGTGCAAGTCGCTTAGCCGACAGGGGGCGCGGTCACGAGCAGTACTTC.

The table lists this clone with a few counts. J is TRBJ1-1 and V is TRBV4-2; TRBD1 might be the D (6 bases). V lost 4 bases, J lost 8 bases, and 20 bases lay in between. Germline V gene lookup returns CDR1 LGHNA and CDR2 YNFKEQ. This CDR3 is 15 amino acids long. The CDR3 DNA follows: TGTGCCAGCAGCCCAAAAGATCGGGACATCGCCGAAGCTTTCTTT. Its translation: CASSPKDRDIAEAFF.

This chain joins TRBV5-1 and TRBJ2-3; D is perhaps TRBD1 (5 bases). The CDR3 has 14 residues. Trimming cost V 3 bases and J 4 bases, with 12 bases left between them. Germline V CDR1 and CDR2: SGHRS, YFSETQ. CDR3 amino acids: CASSSILGADTQYF. The CDR3 coding sequence is TGCGCCAGCAGCTCTATTTTAGGGGCAGATACGCAGTATTTT.

This chain uses TRBV10-2 with TRBJ1-1; maybe TRBD1 (6 bases). Germline V lookup: CDR1 WSHSY, CDR2 SAAADI. Trimming stripped 4 bases from V and 6 bases from J, with 24 bases between. CDR3 length: 17 residues. In DNA form, the CDR3 reads TGCGCCAGCAGTGGGTGGGGCAGGGGAGCATCGAGCGCTGAAGCTTTCTTT. It specifies CASSGWGRGASSAEAFF.